These T cell receptor beta chains were read from a single sample in a study of blood T cell repertoires in COVID-19. TCRdb keeps only in-frame clones here, not all; method: immunoSEQ multiplex PCR. This sample yields 310,000 or so clones, of which 89% are seen a single time; approximately 9.4% belongs to the top ten. Material: PBMCs or T cells enriched from blood (not recorded which). The receptors shown here come from a woman aged 35 to 49 who had recovered from COVID-19. The CDR3 runs from the conserved cysteine through the conserved F or W. D genes are given only for firm matches. Expanded clones are given a class, and other clones once, few, many or no size at all.

-	TRBV10-2	TRBJ2-3	TRBD1	CASSELQGALRTDTQYF	TGCGCCAGCAGTGAGTTACAGGGGGCTCTTCGCACAGATACGCAGTATTTT
-	TRBV18	TRBJ2-7	-	CASSPQGIEQYF	TGTGCCAGCTCACCACAGGGGATCGAGCAGTACTTC
once	TRBV13	TRBJ1-4	-	CASSLDDRLANEKLFF	TGTGCCAGCAGCTTGGACGACAGGCTAGCTAATGAAAAACTGTTTTTT
-	TRBV7-6	TRBJ2-7	-	CASSLSGVGYEQYF	TGTGCCAGCAGCTTATCGGGAGTAGGTTACGAGCAGTACTTC
-	TRBV14	TRBJ2-2	TRBD2	CASSQDPTSDGTGELFF	TGTGCCAGCAGCCAAGACCCTACTAGCGACGGCACCGGGGAGCTGTTTTTT
-	TRBV24-1	TRBJ2-7	-	CATSDSSESSYEQYF	TGTGCCACCAGTGACTCAAGCGAGAGCTCCTACGAGCAGTACTTC
-	TRBV29-1	TRBJ2-1	TRBD1	CSSGTVADEQFF	TGCAGCTCCGGGACAGTTGCGGATGAGCAGTTCTTC
-	TRBV9	TRBJ2-1	TRBD2	CASSAAKGSGSNEQFF	TGTGCCAGCAGCGCAGCTAAGGGTAGCGGGAGCAATGAGCAGTTCTTC
-	TRBV4-3	TRBJ2-3	-	CASAASIADTQYF	TGCGCCAGCGCGGCGAGTATTGCAGATACGCAGTATTTT
once	TRBV11-3	TRBJ2-3	-	CASSPRGDTQYF	TGTGCCAGCAGCCCCAGGGGAGATACGCAGTATTTT
few	TRBV19	TRBJ2-1	TRBD2	CASSLAGGYVLEQFF	TGTGCCAGTAGTTTAGCGGGAGGTTATGTACTTGAGCAGTTCTTC
-	TRBV10-2	TRBJ2-2	-	CVTAAQPQTGELFF	TGCGTTACAGCAGCACAGCCCCAGACCGGGGAGCTGTTTTTT
once	TRBV9	TRBJ2-7	TRBD1	CASSLRGQGASEQYF	TGTGCCAGCAGCCTGCGAGGTCAGGGGGCCTCCGAGCAGTACTTC
-	TRBV21-1	TRBJ2-7	-	CASSILSGSPLGYEQYF	TGTGCCAGCAGCATTTTGAGCGGGTCGCCTTTGGGCTACGAGCAGTACTTC
-	TRBV7-6	TRBJ2-5	-	CASSLVGSTLSQETQYF	TGTGCCAGCAGCTTAGTCGGGAGTACCCTCTCCCAAGAGACCCAGTACTTC
once	TRBV3-1/TRBV3-2	TRBJ1-1	-	CASSPTGDRTQNTEAFF	TGTGCCAGCAGCCCGACGGGGGATAGGACACAGAACACTGAAGCTTTCTTT
-	TRBV7-2	TRBJ2-7	TRBD1	CASSLQGAPYYEQYF	TGTGCCAGCAGCCTCCAGGGGGCACCCTACTACGAGCAGTACTTC
-	TRBV6-2/TRBV6-3	TRBJ2-5	TRBD2	CASSRDTSRGGETQYF	TGTGCCAGCAGTCGCGATACCTCACGGGGAGGGGAGACCCAGTACTTC
-	TRBV6-1	TRBJ2-3	TRBD2	CASSGGLAGGITDTQYF	TGTGCCAGCAGTGGGGGACTAGCGGGAGGGATCACAGATACGCAGTATTTT
-	TRBV4-3	TRBJ1-2	-	CASSSTRSGYTF	TGCGCCAGCAGCTCAACGAGGTCCGGCTACACCTTC
-	TRBV5-1	TRBJ1-2	-	CASSLGGDYGYTF	TGCGCCAGCAGCTTAGGAGGGGACTATGGCTACACCTTC
-	TRBV6-2/TRBV6-3	TRBJ2-7	TRBD2	CASSIRDYLPYEQYF	TGTGCCAGCAGCATCCGGGACTATCTCCCCTACGAGCAGTACTTC
-	TRBV3-1/TRBV3-2	TRBJ2-5	TRBD2	CASSQELAGGYETQYF	TGTGCCAGCAGCCAAGAGTTAGCGGGGGGCTATGAGACCCAGTACTTC
-	TRBV6-5	TRBJ2-7	-	CASSYGGVEQYF	TGTGCCAGCAGTTACGGCGGCGTGGAGCAGTACTTC
once	TRBV5-1	TRBJ2-1	-	CASSLDQIDNNEQFF	TGCGCCAGCAGCTTGGACCAGATCGATAACAATGAGCAGTTCTTC
-	TRBV9	TRBJ2-2	-	CASSVELRNTGELFF	TGTGCCAGCAGCGTAGAATTGAGGAACACCGGGGAGCTGTTTTTT
-	TRBV7-9	TRBJ2-7	-	CASSGPSNYEQYF	TGTGCCAGCAGCGGCCCGTCAAACTACGAGCAGTACTTC
-	TRBV9	TRBJ2-7	TRBD1	CASSPRTGTDHEQYF	TGTGCCAGCAGCCCTAGGACAGGAACCGACCACGAGCAGTACTTC
-	TRBV28	TRBJ2-1	TRBD1	CASSIRTGSNPSYNEQFF	TGTGCCAGCAGTATAAGGACAGGCTCGAACCCTTCCTACAATGAGCAGTTCTTC
-	TRBV9	TRBJ2-4	-	CASSPEGTYPGGKNIQYF	TGTGCCAGCAGCCCCGAAGGGACCTATCCCGGGGGCAAAAACATTCAGTACTTC
-	TRBV28	TRBJ1-5	-	CASTSGGYSNQPQHF	TGTGCCAGCACCTCCGGGGGGTATAGCAATCAGCCCCAGCATTTT
once	TRBV18	TRBJ2-7	TRBD2	CASSPEPGTSGSYEQYF	TGTGCCAGCTCACCCGAGCCAGGGACTAGCGGTTCCTACGAGCAGTACTTC
-	TRBV7-3	TRBJ1-5	-	CASSPTRGQPQHF	TGTGCCAGCAGCCCAACTCGGGGTCAGCCCCAGCATTTT
-	TRBV28	TRBJ1-5	TRBD1	CASSLSYGQGINQPQHF	TGTGCCAGCAGTTTGAGTTACGGACAGGGGATTAATCAGCCCCAGCATTTT
-	TRBV7-6	TRBJ2-3	TRBD2	CASSLVSGPPTDTQYF	TGTGCCAGCAGCTTAGTTAGCGGGCCCCCGACGGATACGCAGTATTTT
-	TRBV6-2/TRBV6-3	TRBJ2-5	TRBD2	CASSPRPASGNGETQYF	TGTGCCAGCAGTCCGCGACCCGCCAGCGGGAACGGTGAGACCCAGTACTTC
-	TRBV6-2/TRBV6-3	TRBJ2-1	-	CASSTREEQFF	TGTGCCAGCAGTACTCGTGAGGAGCAGTTCTTC
-	TRBV4-3	TRBJ2-2	TRBD2	CASSQDPSGTTNTGELFF	TGCGCCAGCAGCCAAGATCCCTCGGGGACTACGAACACCGGGGAGCTGTTTTTT
-	TRBV5-1	TRBJ2-2	TRBD2	CASSLVREMTGELFF	TGCGCCAGCAGCTTGGTGCGGGAGATGACCGGGGAGCTGTTTTTT
-	TRBV27	TRBJ2-7	TRBD2	CASSPGGISYEQYF	TGTGCCAGCAGCCCGGGGGGTATCTCCTACGAGCAGTACTTC
-	TRBV27	TRBJ1-1	TRBD1	CASSSRTGRAEAFF	TGTGCCAGCAGTTCTAGGACAGGACGGGCTGAAGCTTTCTTT
-	TRBV12-3/TRBV12-4	TRBJ2-1	-	CASSQTEHEQFF	TGTGCCAGCAGTCAGACAGAGCATGAGCAGTTCTTC
-	TRBV7-2	TRBJ2-1	TRBD2	CASSGAGGREGNEQFF	TGTGCCAGCAGCGGAGCGGGAGGACGAGAGGGAAATGAGCAGTTCTTC
-	TRBV10-3	TRBJ2-5	-	CAISESGGETQYF	TGTGCCATCAGTGAGTCGGGCGGGGAGACCCAGTACTTC
-	TRBV5-1	TRBJ1-6	TRBD1	CASSVRDRSNSPLHF	TGCGCCAGCAGCGTCCGGGACAGAAGTAATTCACCCCTCCACTTT
few	TRBV10-3	TRBJ1-2	-	CAISVEDYGYTF	TGTGCCATCAGTGTAGAGGACTATGGCTACACCTTC
-	TRBV30	TRBJ1-4	TRBD1	CAWSVRTGGREKLFF	TGTGCCTGGAGTGTTAGGACAGGGGGACGGGAAAAACTGTTTTTT
-	TRBV27	TRBJ2-2	-	CASRLSKHTGELFF	TGTGCCAGCAGGCTAAGCAAGCACACCGGGGAGCTGTTTTTT
-	TRBV6-5	TRBJ2-3	TRBD2	CATGVSSGSDTQYF	TGTGCCACCGGGGTGTCCAGCGGGAGCGATACGCAGTATTTT
-	TRBV4-2	TRBJ2-3	-	CASSQAVGASTDTQYF	TGTGCCAGCAGCCAAGCGGTAGGGGCTAGCACAGATACGCAGTATTTT
-	TRBV5-4	TRBJ2-3	TRBD2	CASSSSGRAVTDTQYF	TGTGCCAGCAGTTCTAGCGGGAGGGCCGTCACAGATACGCAGTATTTT
-	TRBV3-1/TRBV3-2	TRBJ2-7	TRBD2	CASSQGLAVPYEQYF	TGTGCCAGCAGCCAAGGACTAGCGGTACCCTACGAGCAGTACTTC
-	TRBV30	TRBJ2-7	TRBD1	CAWSLPGQGTYEQYF	TGTGCCTGGAGTCTTCCGGGACAGGGGACCTACGAGCAGTACTTC
-	TRBV7-9	TRBJ1-2	-	CASSAGVTDLYGYTF	TGTGCCAGCAGCGCGGGCGTCACGGATCTCTATGGCTACACCTTC
-	TRBV7-3	TRBJ2-1	TRBD2	CASSTTGGLNEQFF	TGTGCCAGCAGCACTACGGGGGGTTTGAATGAGCAGTTCTTC